This T cell receptor (beta chain) was documented in a study of T cell responses to AZD1222 COVID-19 vaccine. Findings and limits, study-wide: Nearly half of spike-specific TCRs reportedly target unmutated variant regions. Seropositivity was recorded at baseline in only six AZD1222 recipients. White British people made up most donors, females outnumbered males, and clonal diversity was possibly underestimated. Among vaccine-associated CD4 TCRs, coverage spanned spike, with dominance at 160-218 and 743-854.

Germline V gene lookup returns CDR1 SNHLY and CDR2 FYNNEI. The CDR3 spans 13 residues. Trimming left V 6 bases short and J 7 bases short, with 15 bases between. Profiling relied on immunoSEQ multiplex PCR, and the TCRdb table lists in-frame clones only, not all of them. In the table there are about 140,000 clones, more than 80% of which are singletons. A remark on this clone: Its antigen is unknown.

This specimen was peripheral blood, taken on day 0 of MenACWY control vaccination. The V and J genes are TRBV2 and TRBJ1-1, with D possibly matching TRBD1 (5 bases). The clonotype was recovered from an adult in good health. CDR3 DNA: TGTGCCAGCAGGGTGGGACTCCGAGTTGAAGCTTTCTTT. Amino acids: CASRVGLRVEAFF.